Listed below are T cell receptor beta chains from one sample, sequenced in a study of early T cells in non-severe SARS-CoV-2 infection. TCRdb recomputed calls from the 5' RACE reads with MiXCR, one row per CDR3 protein. The table lists 60,000 or so distinct CDR3 sequences, under 15% of them singletons. The sample consisted of whole blood. These receptors were obtained from an adult who was a healthcare worker with PCR-confirmed SARS-CoV-2 infection or an uninfected control (not recorded which). The CDR3 runs from the conserved cysteine through the conserved F or W. A D gene is named only where the DNA matches it firmly. Rows give clone size only sometimes, using once, few, many, or a class for an expanded clone.

>TRBJ2-1|.|TRBV24-1|many
CATSDPSVWKNEQFF
TGTGCCACCAGTGATCCGAGTGTGTGGAAAAATGAGCAGTTCTTC
>TRBJ2-7|.|TRBV12-3/TRBV12-4|few
CASSYPGASYEQYF
TGTGCCAGCAGTTACCCGGGGGCCTCCTACGAGCAGTACTTC
>TRBJ1-5|.|TRBV6-5|few
CASRQGSYQPQHF
TGTGCCAGCAGACAGGGAAGTTATCAGCCCCAGCATTTT
>TRBJ2-2|TRBD1|TRBV18|many
CASSLGTERTGELFF
TGTGCCAGCTCACTAGGGACAGAGCGCACCGGGGAGCTGTTTTTT
>TRBJ1-6|TRBD1|TRBV7-2|few
CASSLVQGGNSPLHF
TGTGCCAGCAGCTTAGTTCAGGGGGGGAATTCACCCCTCCACTTT
>TRBJ1-2|.|TRBV20-1|few
CSARTEGYYGYTF
TGCAGTGCTAGGACGGAGGGATATTATGGCTACACCTTC
>TRBJ2-6|.|TRBV18|few
CASLQSLGANVLTF
TGTGCCAGCTTACAGTCCCTCGGGGCCAACGTCCTGACTTTC
>TRBJ1-2|.|TRBV5-5|.
CANSLDVQYGYTF
TGTGCCAACAGCTTGGATGTACAGTATGGCTACACCTTC
>TRBJ2-2|.|TRBV19|.
CASTRSLNTGELFF
TGTGCCAGTACCAGGTCCCTGAACACCGGGGAGCTGTTTTTT
>TRBJ2-5|.|TRBV3-1|.
CASSPGELHPQETQYF
TGTGCCAGCAGCCCCGGCGAGTTACACCCACAAGAGACCCAGTACTTC
>TRBJ2-7|TRBD2|TRBV4-1|.
CASSQELAGAYEQYF
TGCGCCAGCAGCCAAGAGTTAGCGGGCGCCTACGAGCAGTACTTC
>TRBJ1-1|.|TRBV18|.
CASTGTAEAFF
TGTGCCAGCACAGGGACGGCTGAAGCTTTCTTT
>TRBJ1-2|.|TRBV12-3/TRBV12-4|.
CASSSYVYGYTF
TGTGCCAGCAGTTCCTACGTTTATGGCTACACCTTC
>TRBJ2-7|.|TRBV20-1|many
CSAGRSISQGSYEQYF
TGCAGTGCCGGCCGCTCAATAAGCCAAGGGAGCTACGAGCAGTACTTC
>TRBJ2-2|.|TRBV5-6|many
CASSSWTGELFF
TGTGCCAGCAGCTCCTGGACTGGGGAGCTGTTTTTT
>TRBJ2-7|.|TRBV14|many
CASSQRHFYEQYF
TGTGCCAGCAGCCAAAGACACTTCTACGAGCAGTACTTC
>TRBJ2-3|TRBD1|TRBV11-3|.
CASSLEGTAADTQYF
TGTGCCAGCAGCTTAGAGGGGACAGCCGCAGATACGCAGTATTTT
>TRBJ2-7|TRBD2|TRBV11-2|.
CASSLRDYPREQYF
TGTGCCAGCAGCTTGAGGGACTACCCTCGGGAGCAGTACTTC
>TRBJ2-3|.|TRBV6-4|few
CASSRQPNPTDTQYF
TGTGCCAGCTCTCGACAGCCAAACCCCACAGATACGCAGTATTTT
>TRBJ2-3|.|TRBV13|many
CASSYLGTQYF
TGTGCCAGCAGCTACCTGGGTACGCAGTATTTT
>TRBJ2-7|.|TRBV28|few
CASSPDRTVNEQYF
TGTGCCAGCAGCCCCGACAGGACGGTGAACGAGCAGTACTTC
>TRBJ1-2|TRBD1|TRBV29-1|.
CSGLLPGQQVYGYTF
TGCAGCGGTCTCTTACCGGGACAGCAAGTCTATGGCTACACCTTC
>TRBJ2-3|TRBD1|TRBV9|many
CASSVGDSFTDTQYF
TGTGCCAGCAGCGTAGGGGACAGCTTCACAGATACGCAGTATTTT
>TRBJ2-1|.|TRBV7-6|.
CASSLADGGAHEQFF
TGTGCCAGCAGCTTAGCAGATGGGGGGGCCCATGAGCAGTTCTTC
>TRBJ1-1|TRBD1|TRBV7-2|.
CASSPRTGHTEAFF
TGTGCCAGCAGTCCCCGGACAGGGCACACTGAAGCTTTCTTT
>TRBJ2-2|TRBD1|TRBV19|few
CASHGQGAVGTGELFF
TGTGCCAGCCATGGACAGGGGGCGGTTGGCACCGGGGAGCTGTTTTTT
>TRBJ1-5|.|TRBV5-4|many
CASSLYDPYSNQPQHF
TGTGCCAGCAGCTTGTACGATCCGTATAGCAATCAGCCCCAGCATTTT
>TRBJ1-2|.|TRBV7-3|few
CASSTIGLVYGYTF
TGTGCCAGCAGCACAATAGGGTTGGTCTATGGCTACACCTTC
>TRBJ1-6|.|TRBV4-1|many
CASSQVPRQSNSPLHF
TGCGCCAGCAGCCAAGTGCCCCGACAGAGTAATTCACCCCTCCACTTT
>TRBJ2-3|TRBD2|TRBV12-3/TRBV12-4|many
CASSFDSGSTDTQYF
TGTGCCAGCAGTTTCGATAGCGGGAGCACAGATACGCAGTATTTT
>TRBJ2-7|.|TRBV7-9|.
CASSLSPRGEQYF
TGTGCCAGCAGCTTAAGTCCGCGTGGCGAGCAGTACTTC
>TRBJ1-1|.|TRBV7-9|many
CASSLAERVQAFF
TGTGCCAGCAGCTTAGCGGAGAGGGTTCAAGCTTTCTTT
>TRBJ2-7|TRBD2|TRBV11-2|.
CASSLGSGRGYEQYF
TGTGCCAGCAGCTTAGGTAGCGGGAGAGGGTACGAGCAGTACTTC
>TRBJ2-7|.|TRBV6-2/TRBV6-3|few
CASSYQYYEQYF
TGTGCCAGCAGTTATCAGTACTACGAGCAGTACTTC
>TRBJ2-2|.|TRBV5-4|few
CASSPGHLSTGELFF
TGTGCCAGCAGCCCGGGACACCTCTCCACCGGGGAGCTGTTTTTT
>TRBJ1-1|TRBD1|TRBV12-3/TRBV12-4|many
CASSLWLVLNRGQNTEAFF
TGTGCCAGCAGTTTATGGTTGGTCCTCAACAGGGGCCAGAACACTGAAGCTTTCTTT
>TRBJ2-1|TRBD2|TRBV6-1|few
CASSEGSGGPVNEQFF
TGTGCCAGCAGCGAAGGTAGCGGGGGGCCGGTTAATGAGCAGTTCTTC
>TRBJ1-5|.|TRBV5-5|many
CASSLSGNSNQPQHF
TGTGCCAGCAGCTTGTCGGGGAATAGCAATCAGCCCCAGCATTTT